One TCR beta chain is described in this entry. The antigen remains undetermined. In the same sample, other DNA sequences code for this CDR3. This record comes from a study of PD-1 blockade in classical Hodgkin lymphoma. Background on the study: Intravenous nivolumab at 3 mg/kg was given to patients every 2 weeks.

Findings and caveats of the study: Later analyses included only patients treated at least 1 year post-ASCT. Complete responders started with a diversity level that resembled newly diagnosed patients at baseline. Newly diagnosed patients reportedly trailed healthy donors in baseline TCR diversity.

There was relapse after autologous stem cell transplantation in every patient, and there was variation in brentuximab vedotin exposure. Produced via immunoSEQ multiplex PCR; TCRdb's table is partial and in-frame only. The table lists some 93,000 clones, 80% to 90% of them singletons. The TCR comes from a human donor with classical Hodgkin lymphoma. Material: peripheral blood mononuclear cells (PBMCs), obtained before the second cycle of nivolumab.

Here the CDR3 DNA reads TGTGCCAGCAGTTACTCGGGGACGGGCTACGAGCAGTACTTC. It translates to CASSYSGTGYEQYF. V and J are TRBV6-5 and TRBJ2-7; possibly TRBD1 or TRBD2 for D (5 bases each). The CDR3 has 14 amino acids. The germline V gene has CDR1 MNHEY and CDR2 SVGAGI. The V and J ends lost 0 bases and 3 bases respectively, with 9 bases between them.